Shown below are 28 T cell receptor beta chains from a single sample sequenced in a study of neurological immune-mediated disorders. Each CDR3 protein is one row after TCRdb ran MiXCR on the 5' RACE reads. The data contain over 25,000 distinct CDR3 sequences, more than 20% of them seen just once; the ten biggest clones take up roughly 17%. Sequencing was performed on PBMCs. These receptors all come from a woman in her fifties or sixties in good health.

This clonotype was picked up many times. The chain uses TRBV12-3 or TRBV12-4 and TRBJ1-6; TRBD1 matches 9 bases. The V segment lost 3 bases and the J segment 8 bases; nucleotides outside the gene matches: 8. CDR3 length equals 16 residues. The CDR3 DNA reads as TGTGCCAGCAGTTTCCCAACAGGGGGCGGGTATTCACCCCTCCACTTT. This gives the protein CASSFPTGGGYSPLHF.

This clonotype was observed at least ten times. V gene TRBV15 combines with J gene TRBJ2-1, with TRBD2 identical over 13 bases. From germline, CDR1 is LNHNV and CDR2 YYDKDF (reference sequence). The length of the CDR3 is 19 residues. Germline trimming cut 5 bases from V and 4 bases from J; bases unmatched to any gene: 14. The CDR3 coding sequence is TGTGCCACCAGCTCTCTGACCCCGGGACTAGCGGGAAAGTACAATGAGCAGTTCTTC. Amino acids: CATSSLTPGLAGKYNEQFF.

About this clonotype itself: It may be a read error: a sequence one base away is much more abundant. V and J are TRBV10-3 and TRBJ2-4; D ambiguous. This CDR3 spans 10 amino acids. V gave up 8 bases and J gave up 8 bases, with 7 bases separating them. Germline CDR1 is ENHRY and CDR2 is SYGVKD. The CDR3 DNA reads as TGTGCCATCGGTGTGGACATTCAGTACTTC. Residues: CAIGVDIQYF.

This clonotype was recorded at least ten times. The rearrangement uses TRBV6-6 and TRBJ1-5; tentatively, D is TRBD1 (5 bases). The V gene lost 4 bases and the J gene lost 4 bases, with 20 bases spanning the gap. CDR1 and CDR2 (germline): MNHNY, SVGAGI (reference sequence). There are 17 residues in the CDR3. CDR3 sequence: CASSSPPRRDRNQPQHF. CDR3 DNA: TGTGCCAGCAGTTCCCCTCCCCGCCGGGACCGAAATCAGCCCCAGCATTTT.

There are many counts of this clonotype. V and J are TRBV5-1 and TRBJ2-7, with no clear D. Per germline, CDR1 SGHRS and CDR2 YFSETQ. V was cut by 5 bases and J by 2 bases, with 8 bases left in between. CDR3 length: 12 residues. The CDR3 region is CASREQAYEQYF. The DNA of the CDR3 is TGCGCCAGCAGAGAACAAGCCTACGAGCAGTACTTC.

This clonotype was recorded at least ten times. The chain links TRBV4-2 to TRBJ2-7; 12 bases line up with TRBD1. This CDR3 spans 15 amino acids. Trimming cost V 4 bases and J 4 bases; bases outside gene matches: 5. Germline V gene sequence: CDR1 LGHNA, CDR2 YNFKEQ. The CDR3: CASSPGTGGRYEQYF. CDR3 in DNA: TGTGCCAGCAGCCCCGGGACAGGGGGCAGGTACGAGCAGTACTTC.

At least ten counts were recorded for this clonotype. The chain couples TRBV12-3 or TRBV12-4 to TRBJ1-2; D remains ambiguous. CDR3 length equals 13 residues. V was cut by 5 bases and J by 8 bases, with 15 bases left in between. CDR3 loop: CASSMDPLGGYTF. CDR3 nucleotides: TGTGCCAGCAGTATGGACCCCTTGGGGGGCTACACCTTC.

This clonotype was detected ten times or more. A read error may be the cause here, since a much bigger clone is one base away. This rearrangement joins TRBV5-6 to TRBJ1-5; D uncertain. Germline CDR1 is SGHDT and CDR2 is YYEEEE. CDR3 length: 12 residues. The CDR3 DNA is TGTACCAGCAGCTCTGGAGATCAGCCCCAGCATTTT. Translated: CTSSSGDQPQHF.

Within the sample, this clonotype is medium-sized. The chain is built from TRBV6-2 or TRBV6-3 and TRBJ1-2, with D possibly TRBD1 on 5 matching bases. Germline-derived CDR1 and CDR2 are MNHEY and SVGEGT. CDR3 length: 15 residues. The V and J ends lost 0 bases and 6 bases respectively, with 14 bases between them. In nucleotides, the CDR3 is TGTGCCAGCAGTTACTCTACCTCAGGGCTCCATGGCTACACCTTC. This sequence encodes CASSYSTSGLHGYTF.

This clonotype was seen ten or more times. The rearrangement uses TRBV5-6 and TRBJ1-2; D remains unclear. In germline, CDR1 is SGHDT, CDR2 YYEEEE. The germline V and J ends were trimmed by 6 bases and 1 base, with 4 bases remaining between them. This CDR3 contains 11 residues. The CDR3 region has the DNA TGTGCCAGCACCGGTAACTATGGCTACACCTTC. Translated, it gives CASTGNYGYTF.

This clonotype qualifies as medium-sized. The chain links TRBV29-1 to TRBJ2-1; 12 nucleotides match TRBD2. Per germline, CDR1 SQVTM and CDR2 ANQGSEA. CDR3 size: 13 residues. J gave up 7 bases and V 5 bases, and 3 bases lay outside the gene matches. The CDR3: CSVFGLAGNEQFF. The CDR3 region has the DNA TGCAGCGTTTTTGGACTAGCGGGAAATGAGCAGTTCTTC.

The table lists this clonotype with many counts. CDR3 in amino acids: CASSQALAGDFGGELFF. In DNA, the CDR3 is TGCGCCAGCAGCCAAGCCCTAGCGGGAGATTTTGGCGGGGAGCTGTTTTTT. This chain uses TRBV4-3 with TRBJ2-2; TRBD2 aligns across 10 bases. V gave up 1 base and J gave up 7 bases; unmatched junction bases: 9. The germline V gene has CDR1 LGHNA and CDR2 YSLEER. This CDR3 spans 17 amino acids.

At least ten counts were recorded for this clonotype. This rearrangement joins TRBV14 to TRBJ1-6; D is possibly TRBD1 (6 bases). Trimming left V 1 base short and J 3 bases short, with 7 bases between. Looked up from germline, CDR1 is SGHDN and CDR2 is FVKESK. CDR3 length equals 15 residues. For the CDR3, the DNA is TGTGCCAGCAGCCAAGGCAGGGGCTATAATTCACCCCTCCACTTT. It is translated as CASSQGRGYNSPLHF.

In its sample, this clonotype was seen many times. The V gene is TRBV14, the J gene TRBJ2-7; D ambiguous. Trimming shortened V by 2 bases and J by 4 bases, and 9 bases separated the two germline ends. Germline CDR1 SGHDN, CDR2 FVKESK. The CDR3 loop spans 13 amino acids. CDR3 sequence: CASSQSNLYEQYF. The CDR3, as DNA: TGTGCCAGCAGCCAATCTAACCTATACGAGCAGTACTTC.

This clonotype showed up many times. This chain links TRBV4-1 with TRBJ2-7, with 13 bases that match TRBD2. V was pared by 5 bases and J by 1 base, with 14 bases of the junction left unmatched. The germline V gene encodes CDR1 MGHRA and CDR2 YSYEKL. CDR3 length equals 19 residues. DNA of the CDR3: TGCGCCAGCAGCTTTCGACTAGCGGGGGGCGGTCGCGGGTCCTACGAGCAGTACTTC. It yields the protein CASSFRLAGGGRGSYEQYF.

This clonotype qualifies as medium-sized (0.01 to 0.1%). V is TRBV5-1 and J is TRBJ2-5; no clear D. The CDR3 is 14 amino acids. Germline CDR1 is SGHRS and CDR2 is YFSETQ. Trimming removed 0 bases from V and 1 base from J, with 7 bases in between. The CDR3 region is CASSLAGGQETQYF. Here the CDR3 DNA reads TGCGCCAGCAGCTTGGCGGGCGGCCAAGAGACCCAGTACTTC.

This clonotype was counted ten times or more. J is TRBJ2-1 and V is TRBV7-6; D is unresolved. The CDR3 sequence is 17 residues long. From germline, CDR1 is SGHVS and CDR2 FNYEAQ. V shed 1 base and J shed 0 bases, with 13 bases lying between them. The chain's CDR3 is CASSLVWASSSYNEQFF. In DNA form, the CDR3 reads TGTGCCAGCAGCTTAGTTTGGGCCTCAAGCTCCTACAATGAGCAGTTCTTC.

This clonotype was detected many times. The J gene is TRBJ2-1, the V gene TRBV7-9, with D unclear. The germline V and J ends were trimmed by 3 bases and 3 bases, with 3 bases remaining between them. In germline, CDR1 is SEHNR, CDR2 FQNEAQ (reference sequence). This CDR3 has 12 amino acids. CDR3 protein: CASSLNYNEQFF. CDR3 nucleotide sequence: TGTGCCAGCAGCTTGAACTACAATGAGCAGTTCTTC.

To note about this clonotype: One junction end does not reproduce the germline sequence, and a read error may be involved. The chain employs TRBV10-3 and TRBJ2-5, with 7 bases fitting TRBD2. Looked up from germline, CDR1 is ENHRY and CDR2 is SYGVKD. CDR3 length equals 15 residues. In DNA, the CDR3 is TGTGACATCAGCGAGGCGTCTAGCGGCTCAGAGACCCAGTACTTC. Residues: CDISEASSGSETQYF.

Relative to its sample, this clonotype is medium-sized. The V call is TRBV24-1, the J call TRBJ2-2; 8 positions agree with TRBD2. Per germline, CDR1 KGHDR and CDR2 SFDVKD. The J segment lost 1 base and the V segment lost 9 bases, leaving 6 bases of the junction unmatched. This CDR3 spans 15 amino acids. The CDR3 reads CATQGGRRNTGELFF. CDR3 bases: TGTGCCACCCAGGGCGGGAGGAGGAACACCGGGGAGCTGTTTTTT.

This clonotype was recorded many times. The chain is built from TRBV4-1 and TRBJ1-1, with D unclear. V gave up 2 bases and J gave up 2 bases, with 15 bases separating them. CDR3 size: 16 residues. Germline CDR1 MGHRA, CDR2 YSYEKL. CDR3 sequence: CASSQLFREANTEAFF. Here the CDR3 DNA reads TGCGCCAGCAGCCAACTATTCCGAGAAGCAAACACTGAAGCTTTCTTT.

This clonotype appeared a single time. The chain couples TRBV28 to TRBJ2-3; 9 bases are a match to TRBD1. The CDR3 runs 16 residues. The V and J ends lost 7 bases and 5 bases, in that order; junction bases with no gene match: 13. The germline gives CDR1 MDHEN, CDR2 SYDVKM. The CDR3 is CASTQQGAQVGDTQYF. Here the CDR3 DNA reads TGTGCCAGCACACAACAGGGGGCGCAGGTGGGAGATACGCAGTATTTT.

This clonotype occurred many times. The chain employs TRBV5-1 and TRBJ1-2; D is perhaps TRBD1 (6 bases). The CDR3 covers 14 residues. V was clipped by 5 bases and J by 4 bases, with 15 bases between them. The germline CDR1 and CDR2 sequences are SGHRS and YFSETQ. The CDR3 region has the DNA TGCGCCAGCAGATCGACAGGAGTGGCCTATGGCTACACCTTC. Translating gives CASRSTGVAYGYTF.

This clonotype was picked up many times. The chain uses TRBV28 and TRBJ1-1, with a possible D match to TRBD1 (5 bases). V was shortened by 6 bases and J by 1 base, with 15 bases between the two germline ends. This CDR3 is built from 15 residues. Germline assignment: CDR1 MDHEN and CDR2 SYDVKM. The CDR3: CASSPPTQGNTEAFF. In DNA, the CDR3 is TGTGCCAGCAGCCCACCTACTCAGGGGAACACTGAAGCTTTCTTT.

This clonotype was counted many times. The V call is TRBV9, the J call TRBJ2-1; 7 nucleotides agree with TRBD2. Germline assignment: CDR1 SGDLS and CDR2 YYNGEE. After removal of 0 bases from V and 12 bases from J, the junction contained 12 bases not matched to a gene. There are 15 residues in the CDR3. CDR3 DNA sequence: TGTGCCAGCAGCGTAGACCCCAGGGTAGCGGGTCCGCAGTTCTTC. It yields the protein CASSVDPRVAGPQFF.

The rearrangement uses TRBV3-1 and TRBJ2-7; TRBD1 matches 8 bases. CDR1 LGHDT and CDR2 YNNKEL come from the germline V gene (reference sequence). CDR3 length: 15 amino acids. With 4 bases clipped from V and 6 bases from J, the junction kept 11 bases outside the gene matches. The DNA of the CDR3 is TGTGCCAGCAGCCGACGGACAGGGAATTTGCGCGAGCAGTACTTC. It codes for CASSRRTGNLREQYF.

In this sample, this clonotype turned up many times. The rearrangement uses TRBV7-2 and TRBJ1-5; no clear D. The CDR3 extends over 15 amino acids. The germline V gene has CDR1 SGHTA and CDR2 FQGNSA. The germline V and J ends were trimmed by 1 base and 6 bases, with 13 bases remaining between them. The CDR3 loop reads CASSLDGVGGQPQHF. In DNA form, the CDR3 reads TGTGCCAGCAGCTTAGATGGGGTAGGCGGTCAGCCCCAGCATTTT.

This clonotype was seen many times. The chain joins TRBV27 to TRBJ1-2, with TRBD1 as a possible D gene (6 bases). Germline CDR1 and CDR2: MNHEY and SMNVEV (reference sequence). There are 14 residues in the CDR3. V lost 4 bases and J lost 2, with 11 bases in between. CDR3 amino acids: CASSSIGQNYGYTF. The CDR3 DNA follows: TGTGCCAGCAGTTCCATAGGACAGAACTATGGCTACACCTTC.